This paragraph reports one T cell receptor (beta chain). The specificity of this receptor is unknown. Qualities for individual bases were not recorded, and no much larger clone is one base off. CDR1 and CDR2 were assigned from the germline V gene (reference sequence) as MNHEY and SMNVEV. Between the V and J ends, shortened by 2 bases and 4 bases respectively, the junction contains 14 bases. The CDR3 sequence holds 16 residues, the cysteine and phenylalanine included. Of all the DNA, just the CDR3 is kept, 48 bases in frame from base 1. The sample comes from a study of regulatory and conventional T cells in RAG deficiency (dated by TCRdb to the late 2010s). Background for the entire study: To compare the diversity and composition of the repertoires of Treg, conventional CD4+ and CD8+ T cells between RAG-deficient patients and healthy controls, the study applied high-throughput TCR beta sequencing. Results and caveats for the whole study, not just this receptor: In Omenn syndrome and CID/AS patients compared with controls, around 93-fold fewer unique TCR beta sequences were detected from Treg cells, versus 9 to 10-fold fewer for other subsets. For some subjects, some T-cell subset analyses were not performed. In Omenn syndrome patients, sorted CD25-high CD127-low cells may represent peripherally activated cells rather than bona fide Treg cells. All patient T-cell subsets had shorter CDR3 lengths; Omenn syndrome patients showed >80% Treg-Tconv repertoire overlap at nucleotide and amino acid level. Markedly lower Shannon entropy and higher Simpson indices were observed in RAG-deficient patients than in control T-cell subpopulations.

Before genomic DNA was extracted, regulatory T cells were isolated from blood as CD4+CD25-high CD127-low cells. Several healthy control donors served as the comparison group for repertoire analyses. Library preparation used the immunoSEQ multiplex PCR assay. Rearranged TCR beta chain products were amplified from the genomic DNA of sorted T-cell subsets and were then sequenced. As for the original processing: Repertoire diversity of productive TCR beta rearrangements was quantified using Shannon entropy and Simpson indices. Clonal expansion was assessed by the summed frequency of the 100 most abundant productive TCR beta clonotypes among total reads. A self-reactivity index based on amino acid usage at CDR3beta positions 6 and 7 was applied to the TRB repertoires. Two-way ANOVA was used for repertoire analyses, and Student t or Mann-Whitney tests were used for flow cytometric analyses. Sourced from immuneACCESS, this table was stored by TCRdb with only in-frame sequences that have V and J called. A share of the clones is absent; for the studies checked, an unresolved V gene accounts for under half, and the remainder has no known explanation. The V and J calls and clone size come from that table; D and trimming were worked out from the DNA. This sample has 7,000 to 10,000 clones in its table, and approximately 93% of those were observed once. The ten biggest clones cover 1.5% of the sample.

These records were also assigned to another study, of regulatory T cells. The second study's authors report: The multiplex PCR relied on 52 forward TRBV primers and 13 reverse TRBJ primers, and amplification bias was corrected through assay-based and computational methods. Patient repertoires showed restricted unique TRB V-J pairs and skewed V and J gene usage, most marked in regulatory T cells. T-cell receptor beta repertoires of sorted regulatory, conventional CD4+ and CD8+ T cells were compared between CD3G-deficient patients and healthy controls. Ficoll density separation was used to isolate peripheral blood mononuclear cells. Rearranged TRB loci were amplified from genomic DNA by multiplex PCR within the immunoSEQ assay. TRB amplicons were sequenced on an Illumina HiSeq platform. Custom algorithms error-filtered the raw sequences and aligned the raw sequences to reference gene sequences, after which the immunoSEQ online tools were used for analysis. Productive and nonproductive TRB rearrangement frequencies were evaluated among both unique and total sequences. Group comparisons used t tests, Mann-Whitney tests or two-way ANOVA run in Prism software.

The chain uses TRBV27 and TRBJ2-2; no D gene call is confident. This TCR was recovered from a human donor in good health. The sample comprised CD127- CD25+ CD4+ Tregs sorted from blood. Here is the DNA: TGTGCCAGCAGTTTAAGACTTAGAGGCGTCACCGGGGAGCTGTTTTTT. This gives the protein CASSLRLRGVTGELFF.